One and the same sample provided the 19 T cell receptor beta chains below, sequenced in a study of T cell responses to AZD1222 COVID-19 vaccine. The method was immunoSEQ multiplex PCR; TCRdb's version includes in-frame clones alone and lacks a portion of them. The repertoire includes around 99,000 clones, 88% of them detected once, and about 15% sits in the top ten. The sample consisted of peripheral blood, taken on day 0 of AZD1222 vaccination. These receptors were obtained from an adult in good health.

The V gene is TRBV11-2, the J gene TRBJ2-2; D is ambiguous. This CDR3 has 15 amino acids. V was pared by 5 bases and J by 6 bases, with 16 bases between. The V gene's germline CDR1 is SGHAT and CDR2 FQNNGV. The CDR3 here is CASSPQGSGPGELFF. The CDR3 nucleotides are TGTGCCAGCAGCCCGCAAGGCAGTGGGCCCGGGGAGCTGTTTTTT.

This rearrangement joins TRBV21-1 to TRBJ1-3. TRBV21-1 is shown as a pseudogene. The CDR3 is made up of 15 amino acids. In nucleotides, the CDR3 is TGTGCCAGCAGCAAAGCGCGAGGTCTCGGAAACACCATATATTTT. Translated: CASSKARGLGNTIYF.

The chain is built from TRBV18 and TRBJ1-5; perhaps TRBD1 as D (5 bases). CDR1 KGHSH and CDR2 LQKENI come from the germline V gene. This CDR3 contains 15 residues. V lost 8 bases to trimming and J lost 3 bases, with 17 bases between them. The CDR3 coding sequence is TGTGCCAGCGCAAAGGACACCGTTGACAATCAGCCCCAGCATTTT. It translates to CASAKDTVDNQPQHF.

This clone showed up just a few times. The J gene is TRBJ1-1, the V gene TRBV5-1; unclear D gene. Germline-derived CDR1 and CDR2 are SGHRS and YFSETQ. The ends were cut back, 4 bases at V and 3 bases at J, with 19 bases in the middle. CDR3 size: 16 residues. CDR3 in amino acids: CASSPGRALLDTEAFF. The CDR3 nucleotides read TGCGCCAGCAGCCCCGGGAGGGCGTTACTGGACACTGAAGCTTTCTTT. Complete variable domain (other parts from reference TRBV5-1 and TRBJ1-1): KAGVTQTPRYLIKTRGQQVTLSCSPISGHRSVSWYQQTPGQGLQFLFEYFSETQRNKGNFPGRFSGRQFSNSRSEMNVSTLELGDSALYLCASSPGRALLDTEAFFGQGTRLTVV.

The chain carries TRBV18 and TRBJ1-5; TRBD1 is a possible D gene (5 bases). Germline assignment: CDR1 KGHSH and CDR2 LQKENI. The CDR3 sequence is 18 residues long. Between the trimmed V and J ends, which lost 3 bases and 6 bases, there was a span of 24 bases. CDR3 coding DNA: TGTGCCAGCTCACCGTGGTCTGTCAGGGATTTCTTGGGTCAGCCCCAGCATTTT. Its protein product is CASSPWSVRDFLGQPQHF. The full variable domain, in which reference TRBV18 and TRBJ1-5 provide the parts outside the CDR3, is NAGVMQNPRHLVRRRGQEARLRCSPMKGHSHVYWYRQLPEEGLKFMVYLQKENIIDESGMPKERFSAEFPKEGPSILRIQQVVRGDSAAYFCASSPWSVRDFLGQPQHFGDGTRLSIL.

The rearrangement uses TRBV5-4 and TRBJ2-2; 16 nucleotides agree with TRBD2. The CDR3 has 17 amino acids. With 4 bases clipped from V and 7 bases from J, the junction kept 7 bases outside the gene matches. In germline, CDR1 is SGHNT, CDR2 YYREEE (reference sequence). CDR3 bases: TGTGCCAGCAGCCGGGGACTAGCGGGGGGGCCGGACGGGGAGCTGTTTTTT. It is translated as CASSRGLAGGPDGELFF.

This clone was observed a few times. The chain couples TRBV4-2 to TRBJ1-4, with D uncertain. V dropped 0 bases and J dropped 0 bases, with 8 bases sitting between them. Germline CDR1 and CDR2: LGHNA and YNFKEQ. The CDR3 is 16 residues long. For the CDR3, the DNA is TGTGCCAGCAGCCAAGATTTGGCAGCAACTAATGAAAAACTGTTTTTT. This encodes CASSQDLAATNEKLFF.

CDR3 coding DNA: TGCAGTGCGGGGGGTGAGGGCTACACCTTC. Translated, it gives CSAGGEGYTF. The rearrangement uses TRBV20-1 and TRBJ1-2; D might be TRBD1 (5 bases). This CDR3 region has 10 residues. V dropped 6 bases and J dropped 8 bases, with 10 bases sitting between them. Germline assignment: CDR1 DFQATT and CDR2 SNEGSKA (reference sequence).

V and J are TRBV7-2 and TRBJ1-5; TRBD1 matches 8 bases. The CDR3 is 15 residues long. CDR1 and CDR2 from the germline V gene are SGHTA and FQGNSA. J was trimmed by 7 bases and V by 3 bases; bases with no gene match: 8. The CDR3, as DNA: TGTGCCAGCAGCTTGGCAGGGGGCGCGGGGCAGCCCCAGCATTTT. Its translation is CASSLAGGAGQPQHF.

This clone was observed a single time. This sequence joins TRBV11-3 and TRBJ1-1; no clear D gene. CDR1 and CDR2 (germline): SGHNT, YENEEA. CDR3 length equals 13 residues. V was clipped by 5 bases and J by 0 bases, with 7 bases between them. The CDR3 spells CASSLEMNTEAFF. DNA for the CDR3: TGTGCCAGCAGCCTTGAGATGAACACTGAAGCTTTCTTT.

The chain employs TRBV7-9 and TRBJ1-6; no definite D call. From germline, CDR1 is SEHNR and CDR2 FQNEAQ (reference sequence). This CDR3 has 12 residues. The V gene lost 7 bases and the J gene lost 10 bases, with 11 bases spanning the gap. The CDR3, as DNA: TGTGCCAGCACCCTACCGCCATCACCCCTCCACTTT. It encodes CASTLPPSPLHF.

V and J are TRBV5-4 and TRBJ2-2; D not certain. CDR3 length: 14 residues. CDR1 and CDR2 from the germline V gene are SGHNT and YYREEE (reference sequence). Deletions cut 4 bases from V and 5 bases from J, with 12 bases between. In DNA form, the CDR3 reads TGTGCCAGCAGCCCCCCCTACAGAACCGGGGAGCTGTTTTTT. The encoded protein is CASSPPYRTGELFF.

The chain couples TRBV29-1 to TRBJ2-2; tentatively, D is TRBD1 or TRBD2 (5 bases each). The CDR3 length is 13 residues. Germline V gives CDR1 SQVTM, CDR2 ANQGSEA. The V and J ends lost 7 bases and 4 bases respectively, with 13 bases between them. The CDR3 sequence is CSGGGGGTGELFF. DNA for the CDR3: TGCAGCGGTGGTGGGGGTGGCACCGGGGAGCTGTTTTTT.

This chain joins TRBV7-9 and TRBJ1-1; TRBD1 aligns across 7 bases. Germline values: CDR1 SEHNR, CDR2 FQNEAQ (reference sequence). The V segment lost 3 bases and the J segment 3 bases; nucleotides outside the gene matches: 10. This CDR3 is 16 amino acids long. The CDR3 loop reads CASSFGQVGSDTEAFF. The CDR3, as DNA: TGTGCCAGCAGCTTCGGACAGGTTGGTTCGGACACTGAAGCTTTCTTT.

The rearrangement uses TRBV12-3 or TRBV12-4 and TRBJ2-7, with D uncertain. V was cut by 7 bases and J by 3 bases, with 13 bases left in between. The CDR3 contains 13 residues. The CDR3 DNA sequence: TGTGCCAGCACCTCTTGGGAAAACTACGAGCAGTACTTC. Translated: CASTSWENYEQYF.

The J gene is TRBJ2-6, the V gene TRBV19, with 9 bases matching TRBD1. Germline CDR1 and CDR2: LNHDA and SQIVND (reference sequence). Trimming cost V 7 bases and J 0 bases; bases outside gene matches: 10. The CDR3 runs to 18 residues. This chain's CDR3 is CASNPGQGGGSGANVLTF. In DNA, the CDR3 is TGTGCCAGTAATCCGGGACAGGGAGGCGGCTCTGGGGCCAACGTCCTGACTTTC. Drawing the rest from reference TRBV19 and TRBJ2-6, the complete variable domain is DGGITQSPKYLFRKEGQNVTLSCEQNLNHDAMYWYRQDPGQGLRLIYYSQIVNDFQKGDIAEGYSVSREKKESFPLTVTSAQKNPTAFYLCASNPGQGGGSGANVLTFGAGSRLTVL.

This chain joins TRBV24-1 and TRBJ2-2; D is unresolved. The germline V gene encodes CDR1 KGHDR and CDR2 SFDVKD. V lost 1 base and J 1 base, leaving 3 bases between the germline ends. The CDR3 consists of 14 residues. CDR3 region: CATSDFGNTGELFF. The CDR3 nucleotides read TGTGCCACCAGTGATTTCGGGAACACCGGGGAGCTGTTTTTT.

This chain uses TRBV6-2 or TRBV6-3 with TRBJ1-6, with D possibly being TRBD1 (6 bases). The V end was cut by 4 bases, the J end by 5 bases, with 9 bases between. CDR3 length: 14 residues. Germline CDR1 MNHEY, CDR2 SVGEGT. CDR3 sequence reads: CASSLQGNNSPLHF. CDR3 DNA sequence: TGTGCCAGCAGTTTACAGGGAAATAATTCACCCCTCCACTTT.

The rearrangement joins TRBV5-1 to TRBJ2-1; the D is unclear. CDR3 length equals 15 residues. V was trimmed by 0 bases and J by 0 bases, leaving 7 bases between them. Germline loops: CDR1 SGHRS, CDR2 YFSETQ. Here the CDR3 DNA reads TGCGCCAGCAGCTTGGCCGCGAGCTCCTACAATGAGCAGTTCTTC. It encodes CASSLAASSYNEQFF.